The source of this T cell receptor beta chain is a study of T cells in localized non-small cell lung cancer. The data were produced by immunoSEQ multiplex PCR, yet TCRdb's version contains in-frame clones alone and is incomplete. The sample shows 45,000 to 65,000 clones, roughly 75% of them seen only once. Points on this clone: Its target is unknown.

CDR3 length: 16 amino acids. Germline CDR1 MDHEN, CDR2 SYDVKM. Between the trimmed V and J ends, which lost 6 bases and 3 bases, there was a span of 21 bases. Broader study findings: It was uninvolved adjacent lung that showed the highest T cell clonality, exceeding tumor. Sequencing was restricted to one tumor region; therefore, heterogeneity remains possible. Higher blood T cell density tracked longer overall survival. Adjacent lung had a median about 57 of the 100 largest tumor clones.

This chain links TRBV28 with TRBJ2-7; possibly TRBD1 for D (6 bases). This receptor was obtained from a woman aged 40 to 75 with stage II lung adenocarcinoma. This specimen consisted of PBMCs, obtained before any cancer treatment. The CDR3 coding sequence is TGTGCCAGCAGCCCCACTATCGGCAGGGGAAGCTACGAGCAGTACTTC. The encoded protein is CASSPTIGRGSYEQYF.